This record covers a single T cell receptor (beta chain). What it binds is unknown. The sample is drawn from a study of T cell repertoires in cytomegalovirus infection. Study observations and caveats: HLA-C-restricted, CMV-specific TCR beta clonotypes were dominant ex vivo.

TCRdb processed the reads anew with MiXCR; each CDR3 protein has one entry. The sample has around 430,000 distinct CDR3 sequences, 40% to 50% seen once. The sample here was cultured PBMCs, taken from culture after CMV antigen stimulation. The receptor was isolated from a human donor in good health (CMV status not recorded). Some clones in this sample may be carry-over from other donors' samples.

In DNA form, the CDR3 reads TGTGCCAGCAGCTTAGAGCCAGGGGTGAACTATGGCTACACCTTC. Protein: CASSLEPGVNYGYTF. The rearrangement uses TRBV7-6 and TRBJ1-2; a possible D gene is TRBD1 (6 bases). Germline CDR1 SGHVS, CDR2 FNYEAQ. The CDR3 has 15 amino acids. The ends were cut back, 1 base at V and 2 bases at J, with 11 bases in the middle.